This TCR beta chain emerged from a study of cytomegalovirus exposure and HLA in healthy donors. Overall study results and limits: Most TCR sequences were rare, but some public TCRs occurred in many donors.

In the PCR, 60 Vbeta and 13 Jbeta primers were used. Sequencing was performed with immunoSEQ multiplex PCR; in TCRdb, only in-frame clones are kept and a portion is missing. Seen here are approximately 210,000 clones, roughly 79% observed once, and the top ten hold less than 2%. As for this clone: Antigen specificity is unknown.

CDR3 length: 18 residues. Germline V lookup: CDR1 SGHRS, CDR2 YFSETQ. After removal of 1 base from V and 3 bases from J, the junction contained 9 bases not matched to a gene. Sequencing was done on a sample of PBMCs. The chain employs TRBV5-1 and TRBJ1-6, with 8 bases aligning to TRBD1. This receptor was identified in a male donor in good health and CMV-seronegative. CDR3 sequence: CASSLSRAGQGYNSPLHF. DNA for the CDR3: TGCGCCAGCAGCTTGTCGCGTGCTGGACAGGGCTATAATTCACCCCTCCACTTT.